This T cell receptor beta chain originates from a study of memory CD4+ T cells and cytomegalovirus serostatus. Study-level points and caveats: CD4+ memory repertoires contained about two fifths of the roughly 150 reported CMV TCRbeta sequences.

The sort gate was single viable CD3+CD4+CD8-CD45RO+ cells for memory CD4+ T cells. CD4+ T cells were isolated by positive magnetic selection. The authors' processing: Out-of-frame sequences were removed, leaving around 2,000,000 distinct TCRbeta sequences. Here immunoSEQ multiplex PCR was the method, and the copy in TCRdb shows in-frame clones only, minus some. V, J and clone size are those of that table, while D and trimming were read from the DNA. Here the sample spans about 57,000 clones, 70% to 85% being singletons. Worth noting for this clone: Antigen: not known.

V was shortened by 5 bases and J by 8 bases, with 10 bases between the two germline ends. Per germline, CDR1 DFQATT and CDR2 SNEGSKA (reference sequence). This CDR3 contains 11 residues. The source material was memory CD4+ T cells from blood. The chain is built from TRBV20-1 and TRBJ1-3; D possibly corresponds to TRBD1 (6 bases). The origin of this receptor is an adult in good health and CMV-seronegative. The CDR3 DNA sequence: TGCAGTGCTGGAAGGGGGTACACCATATATTTT. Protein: CSAGRGYTIYF.